Below, 10 T cell receptor beta chains from the same sample are listed, as sequenced in a study of blood T cell repertoires in COVID-19. Profiled with immunoSEQ multiplex PCR; TCRdb holds only in-frame clones, not every one. The sample yields tens of thousands of clones, over 85% seen once. The material sequenced was peripheral blood. Every receptor here comes from a man between 60 and 75 years old with acute or convalescent COVID-19.

The J gene is TRBJ1-3, the V gene TRBV5-1; no clear D. There are 14 residues in the CDR3. Germline values: CDR1 SGHRS, CDR2 YFSETQ. Trimming took 5 bases from V and 0 from J, leaving 9 bases between them. CDR3 loop: CASRDKISGNTIYF. CDR3 nucleotide sequence: TGCGCCAGCAGAGACAAGATCTCTGGAAACACCATATATTTT.

The chain joins TRBV30 to TRBJ1-2, with 7 positions matching TRBD1. Germline-derived CDR1 and CDR2 are GTSNPN and SVGIG (reference sequence). The CDR3 extends over 14 amino acids. The V gene end was trimmed by 3 bases and the J gene end by 3 bases; junction bases not matched to a gene: 7. CDR3 protein: CAWRGTARYYGYTF. As DNA, the CDR3 is TGTGCCTGGAGGGGGACAGCCCGCTACTATGGCTACACCTTC.

This rearrangement joins TRBV7-9 to TRBJ2-1, with 7 positions matching TRBD2. Germline loops: CDR1 SEHNR, CDR2 FQNEAQ (reference sequence). The trim removed 1 base at V and 5 bases at J, leaving 5 bases unmatched. This CDR3 has 15 residues. The CDR3 protein is CASSLGERGHNEQFF. Here the CDR3 DNA reads TGTGCCAGCAGCTTAGGGGAGCGGGGCCACAATGAGCAGTTCTTC.

The V and J genes are TRBV13 and TRBJ1-2; 8 bases agree with TRBD1. The CDR3 is 14 residues long. In germline, CDR1 is PRHDT, CDR2 FYEKMQ (reference sequence). V lost 4 bases to trimming and J lost 4 bases; unmatched junction nucleotides: 5. As DNA, the CDR3 is TGTGCCAGCAGCTCCCGGACAGGGCCCTATGGCTACACCTTC. It yields the protein CASSSRTGPYGYTF.

The chain recombines TRBV18 with TRBJ1-5; a weak D match, TRBD1 (5 bases). The germline gives CDR1 KGHSH, CDR2 LQKENI. The CDR3 extends over 14 amino acids. V was pared by 5 bases and J by 7 bases, with 15 bases between. CDR3 coding DNA: TGTGCCAGCTCATCCCTGACAGAGGAACAGCCCCAGCATTTT. It codes for CASSSLTEEQPQHF. The full variable domain, rest sourced from reference TRBV18 and TRBJ1-5, is NAGVMQNPRHLVRRRGQEARLRCSPMKGHSHVYWYRQLPEEGLKFMVYLQKENIIDESGMPKERFSAEFPKEGPSILRIQQVVRGDSAAYFCASSSLTEEQPQHFGDGTRLSIL.

V is TRBV11-2 and J is TRBJ2-1, with 11 bases fitting TRBD2. The length of the CDR3 is 15 residues. Germline CDR1 is SGHAT and CDR2 is FQNNGV. The ends lost 5 bases at V and 8 bases at J; junction bases unmatched: 8. CDR3 sequence reads: CASSQGLAAADEQFF. DNA of the CDR3: TGTGCCAGCAGCCAGGGACTAGCGGCTGCCGATGAGCAGTTCTTC. Combining the CDR3 with reference TRBV11-2 and TRBJ2-1 gives the whole variable domain EAGVAQSPRYKIIEKRQSVAFWCNPISGHATLYWYQQILGQGPKLLIQFQNNGVVDDSQLPKDRFSAERLKGVDSTLKIQPAKLEDSAVYLCASSQGLAAADEQFFGPGTRLTVL.

The gene calls are TRBV9 and TRBJ2-1; D gene ambiguous. In germline, CDR1 is SGDLS, CDR2 YYNGEE. CDR3 size: 13 residues. The V end lost 1 base, the J end lost 6 bases, and 8 bases lay between the germline ends. CDR3 loop: CASSVIIGNEQFF. The CDR3 nucleotides are TGTGCCAGCAGCGTAATAATCGGCAATGAGCAGTTCTTC.

Only a few counts were recorded for this clone. The J gene is TRBJ2-1, the V gene TRBV5-4; D perhaps matches TRBD2 (6 bases). The CDR3 runs to 15 residues. V was clipped by 4 bases and J by 7 bases, with 18 bases between them. Germline CDR1 SGHNT, CDR2 YYREEE (reference sequence). CDR3 amino acids: CASSPGPNRENEQFF. In DNA form, the CDR3 reads TGTGCCAGCAGCCCCGGGCCTAACCGGGAGAATGAGCAGTTCTTC.

The CDR3 nucleotides are TGTGCCAGCAGTAGGGGCCTAGCGGGGATCGGGGAGCTGTTTTTT. Translated, it gives CASSRGLAGIGELFF. J is TRBJ2-2 and V is TRBV6-1, with 9 bases matching TRBD2. This CDR3 is 15 amino acids long. J gave up 7 bases and V 5 bases, and 8 bases lay outside the gene matches. CDR1 and CDR2 from the germline V gene are MNHNS and SASEGT.

CDR3 amino acids: CAISSDREDYGYTF. The CDR3 nucleotides are TGTGCCATCAGCTCGGACAGGGAAGACTATGGCTACACCTTC. The chain employs TRBV10-3 and TRBJ1-2, with TRBD1 matching 8 bases. The V gene end was trimmed by 6 bases and the J gene end by 3 bases; junction bases not matched to a gene: 6. This CDR3 contains 14 residues. Germline V gene lookup returns CDR1 ENHRY and CDR2 SYGVKD.